This is a list of T cell receptor beta chains from one sample in a study of early T cells in non-severe SARS-CoV-2 infection. In TCRdb, the 5' RACE reads were re-called with MiXCR into one record per CDR3 protein. The repertoire consists of about 64,000 distinct CDR3 sequences, with 20% to 25% occurring once and the leading ten covering more than 15%. This sample comprised whole blood, obtained at baseline. All receptors come from an adult who was a healthcare worker with PCR-confirmed SARS-CoV-2 infection or an uninfected control (not recorded which). Both conserved end residues are part of each CDR3. The D gene is left open where the match is weak. Only some rows state a clone size, as once, few, many or a class for expanded clones.

v_gene	j_gene	abundance	d_gene	CDR3nt	CDR3aa
TRBV2	TRBJ1-1	-	TRBD1	TGTGCCAGCTCTGGGGGGACAGGGAACACTGAAGCTTTCTTT	CASSGGTGNTEAFF
TRBV12-3/TRBV12-4	TRBJ2-2	-	TRBD1	TGTGCCAGCAGTTTGGGGCAGGGGGTATCCCTAAACACCGGGGAGCTGTTTTTT	CASSLGQGVSLNTGELFF
TRBV7-9	TRBJ2-3	-	-	TGTGCCAGCACCGCTAGTTGGGTTCAGGCAGATACGCAGTATTTT	CASTASWVQADTQYF
TRBV5-1	TRBJ1-1	-	-	TGCGCCAGCAGCTTCGGCCAGAAGAACACTGAAGCTTTCTTT	CASSFGQKNTEAFF
TRBV18	TRBJ2-5	few	-	TGTGCCAGCTCGAAGACGGCCCCAGAGGGTCCAGAGACCCAGTACTTC	CASSKTAPEGPETQYF
TRBV27	TRBJ1-6	few	-	TGTGCCAGCAGTTGGGGGGTCTATAATTCACCCCTCCACTTT	CASSWGVYNSPLHF
TRBV27	TRBJ2-1	-	-	TGTGCCAGCAGTTCGGGGAATGAGCAGTTCTTC	CASSSGNEQFF
TRBV6-5	TRBJ1-2	-	-	TGTGCCAGCAGCTTAGCCCAGGGATACGGCTACACCTTC	CASSLAQGYGYTF
TRBV12-3/TRBV12-4	TRBJ1-2	-	-	TGTGCCAGCAGCCCCAGCCCGTACTATGGCTACACCTTC	CASSPSPYYGYTF
TRBV4-1	TRBJ2-7	-	-	TGCGCCAGCAGCCAATTGGGGCACTACGAGCAGTACTTC	CASSQLGHYEQYF
TRBV12-3/TRBV12-4	TRBJ2-1	-	-	TGTGCCAGCAGTTTAGCTGGCGGCACCTACAATGAGCAGTTCTTC	CASSLAGGTYNEQFF
TRBV29-1	TRBJ2-7	-	-	TGCAGTGTTGCCCAGGACGACTACGAGCAGTACTTC	CSVAQDDYEQYF
TRBV7-3	TRBJ2-2	few	-	TGTGCCAGCAGCCCCGAGGCACTCCGGAACACCGGGGAGCTGTTTTTT	CASSPEALRNTGELFF
TRBV12-3/TRBV12-4	TRBJ2-2	-	-	TGTGCCAGCAGTCCGGGACCTACGAACACCGGGGAGCTGTTTTTT	CASSPGPTNTGELFF
TRBV29-1	TRBJ1-2	-	-	TGCAGCGTCCCTTCGGCGGATAACTATGGCTACACCTTC	CSVPSADNYGYTF
TRBV20-1	TRBJ2-5	-	-	TGCAGTGCTAGAGGACGCGAGCCCCGGGCGACCCAGTACTTC	CSARGREPRATQYF
TRBV6-1	TRBJ2-1	few	-	TGTGCCAGCAGTGCCCCAGGGGATGAGCAGTTCTTC	CASSAPGDEQFF
TRBV30	TRBJ1-1	-	-	TGCGCCTGGAGTGCCACAGGTGCCGGGGTTGAAGCTTTCTTT	CAWSATGAGVEAFF
TRBV7-2	TRBJ2-1	few	-	TGTGCCAGCAGCTCCCCGGGAAAGGGTGTTGAGCAGTTCTTC	CASSSPGKGVEQFF
TRBV15	TRBJ2-2	-	-	TGTGCCACCAGCAGAGACGGCATGGACACCGGGGAGCTGTTTTTT	CATSRDGMDTGELFF
TRBV6-6	TRBJ1-2	-	-	TGTGCCAGCAGATTCCCGGACAGTAACTATGGCTACACCTTC	CASRFPDSNYGYTF
TRBV7-8	TRBJ2-1	-	-	TGTGCCAGCAGCTTCGAAGGGGCCTACAATGAGCAGTTCTTC	CASSFEGAYNEQFF
TRBV7-6	TRBJ1-3	few	-	TGTGCCAGGGATACGGGAGGGCGAAACACCATATATTTT	CARDTGGRNTIYF
TRBV6-1	TRBJ2-1	few	-	TGTGCCAGCAGCGTAGGCCTAAGTAGAGGTGAGCAGTTCTTC	CASSVGLSRGEQFF
TRBV5-1	TRBJ1-1	few	-	TGCGCCAGCAGCATCCCCGGTTGGAACACTGAAGCTTTCTTT	CASSIPGWNTEAFF
TRBV3-1	TRBJ2-5	-	-	TGTGCCAGCAGCCAGCTCCAAGAGACCCAGTACTTC	CASSQLQETQYF
TRBV12-3/TRBV12-4	TRBJ1-2	few	-	TGTGCCAGCAGTTTGCGAGGGTATGGCTACACCTTC	CASSLRGYGYTF
TRBV7-8	TRBJ1-2	-	TRBD1	TGTGCCAGCAGCTTTGGGACAGGCCTCTATGGCTACACCTTC	CASSFGTGLYGYTF
TRBV7-6	TRBJ2-5	few	-	TGTGCCAGCAGCTTGCAGGAAGAGACCCAGTACTTC	CASSLQEETQYF
TRBV7-3	TRBJ2-1	-	-	TGTGCCAGCAGCCGCTCCCGGGATGAGCAGTTCTTC	CASSRSRDEQFF
TRBV30	TRBJ2-2	-	-	TGTGCCTGGAGTCCGCGGTTCACCGGGGAGCTGTTTTTT	CAWSPRFTGELFF
TRBV5-8	TRBJ2-1	-	-	TGTGCCAGCAGCCGGACACTATACAATGAGCAGTTCTTC	CASSRTLYNEQFF
TRBV11-2	TRBJ1-6	-	-	TGTGCCAGCAGCCAAGCGGGCAGGGGAAATTCACCCCTCCACTTT	CASSQAGRGNSPLHF
TRBV20-1	TRBJ2-3	-	-	TGCAGTGCTAGGGGGGTGGATACGCAGTATTTT	CSARGVDTQYF
TRBV12-3/TRBV12-4	TRBJ2-3	-	-	TGTGCCAGCACCCGAGGTGGTACGCAGTATTTT	CASTRGGTQYF
TRBV7-2	TRBJ2-1	-	-	TGTGCCAGCAGCTTAGCGAGTACCTCGGTCAGGAATGAGCAGTTCTTC	CASSLASTSVRNEQFF
TRBV30	TRBJ2-5	-	-	TGTGCCTGGAGTCCCGCAAGTGAGACCCAGTACTTC	CAWSPASETQYF
TRBV29-1	TRBJ2-1	-	-	TGCAGCGTGAGGGGGGGCAATGAGCAGTTCTTC	CSVRGGNEQFF
TRBV5-4	TRBJ2-3	-	-	TGTGCCAGCAGCTTGGCCTACGGGGGCCGCACAGATACGCAGTATTTT	CASSLAYGGRTDTQYF
TRBV11-2	TRBJ2-5	-	-	TGTGCCAGCAGCTTTGGAGCAGGAGAGACCCAGTACTTC	CASSFGAGETQYF
TRBV10-1	TRBJ1-4	few	-	TGCGCCCGCCGGGGACATCTGGATGAAAAACTGTTTTTT	CARRGHLDEKLFF
TRBV4-1	TRBJ2-2	-	TRBD2	TGCGCCAGCACACGCCTAGCGGGCCGCTTGGTTGGGGAGCTGTTTTTT	CASTRLAGRLVGELFF
TRBV28	TRBJ2-3	few	-	TGTGCCAGCAGTTTGCCGGGTAGGGGCACAGATACGCAGTATTTT	CASSLPGRGTDTQYF
TRBV7-9	TRBJ1-2	-	TRBD1	TGTGCCAGCAGCTCCGGGACAGGGGGCTTTGGCTACACCTTC	CASSSGTGGFGYTF
TRBV3-1	TRBJ2-7	-	-	TGTGCCAGCAGCCATGGAACAGGGTACGAGCAGTACTTC	CASSHGTGYEQYF
TRBV19	TRBJ2-1	-	-	TGTGCCAGTAGTGCCGGGGGTTGGTCCAATGAGCAGTTCTTC	CASSAGGWSNEQFF
TRBV7-6	TRBJ1-1	few	-	TGTGCCAGCAGCTTAGAAGGCAGCCGGGGCACTGAAGCTTTCTTT	CASSLEGSRGTEAFF
TRBV20-1	TRBJ1-1	-	-	TGCAGCGCACAACGTGAAGCTTTCTTT	CSAQREAFF
TRBV7-6	TRBJ1-1	many	TRBD1	TGTGCCAGCAGCTTAAGGGACAGGGGCAACACTGAAGCTTTCTTT	CASSLRDRGNTEAFF
TRBV20-1	TRBJ2-3	-	TRBD2	TGCAGTGCTAGACGGCTAGCGGGCACAGATACGCAGTATTTT	CSARRLAGTDTQYF
TRBV18	TRBJ2-3	few	-	TGTGCCAGCTCACCAGCGAGGGACGATACGCAGTATTTT	CASSPARDDTQYF
TRBV6-1	TRBJ1-1	few	-	TGTGCCACTCAGGGAAACACTGAAGCTTTCTTT	CATQGNTEAFF
TRBV7-8	TRBJ2-7	-	-	TGTGCCAGCAGCTTAGCGATACTGAGCTACGAGCAGTACTTC	CASSLAILSYEQYF